These 2 T cell receptor beta chains share one sample of origin, sequenced in a study of cytomegalovirus exposure and HLA in healthy donors. The PCR had 60 Vbeta and 13 Jbeta primers. Data came from immunoSEQ multiplex PCR; TCRdb stores just in-frame clones and leaves some out. The data show 150,000 to 200,000 clones, around 81% seen once. Sequenced: PBMCs. The receptors here all came from a woman in her 30s in good health and CMV-seronegative.

The V call is TRBV28, the J call TRBJ1-1; TRBD1 might be the D (5 bases). This CDR3 contains 13 residues. Germline loops: CDR1 MDHEN, CDR2 SYDVKM. The V gene lost 6 bases and the J gene lost 2 bases, with 10 bases spanning the gap. The CDR3 DNA reads TGTGCCAGCAGCCGAAGGGGAAACACTGAAGCTTTCTTT. Residues: CASSRRGNTEAFF.

The rearrangement uses TRBV23-1 and TRBJ2-7, with a possible D match to TRBD1 (6 bases). TRBV23-1 belongs to the ORF category, with a function that is uncertain. CDR3 length equals 14 residues. Trimming cost V 2 bases and J 1 base, with 9 bases left between them. The CDR3 coding sequence is TGCGCCAGCAGTCAACCCGACAGGTCCTACGAGCAGTACTTC. This sequence encodes CASSQPDRSYEQYF.